The 30 T cell receptor beta chains presented below share a single source sample, sequenced in a study of T-cell memory formation after mild COVID-19. TCRdb processed the 5' RACE reads anew with MiXCR; each CDR3 protein has one entry. The sample holds some 290,000 distinct CDR3 sequences, 15% to 20% seen once. The specimen sequenced was PBMCs or a T cell subset sorted from them (not recorded which). These receptors originate from a young man who had mild COVID-19 (a few samples of this study predate the infection). Cell type and time point are not known.

The chain has TRBV7-2 and TRBJ2-3, with TRBD2 identical over 8 bases. Germline values: CDR1 SGHTA, CDR2 FQGNSA. V shed 5 bases and J 3 bases; nucleotides not matched to a gene: 10. There are 16 residues in the CDR3. The CDR3 here is CASSTNRGGRTDTQYF. The CDR3 DNA reads TGTGCCAGCAGCACCAATCGGGGGGGCAGAACAGATACGCAGTATTTT.

This clonotype turned up a few times. The chain recombines TRBV5-1 with TRBJ2-3; D might be TRBD2 (5 bases). This CDR3 has 13 residues. Trimming cost V 10 bases and J 0 bases, with 12 bases left between them. The V gene's germline CDR1 is SGHRS and CDR2 YFSETQ. CDR3 coding DNA: TGCGCCGGGAGCCCGGGGAGCACAGATACGCAGTATTTT. This encodes CAGSPGSTDTQYF.

This clonotype was recorded a few times. The chain employs TRBV10-3 and TRBJ2-5; the D gene is possibly TRBD2 (7 bases). The CDR3 is 15 amino acids. V was pared by 3 bases and J by 4 bases, with 15 bases between. In germline, CDR1 is ENHRY, CDR2 SYGVKD. The CDR3 spells CAISDTGGRGETQYF. CDR3 bases: TGTGCCATCAGTGATACCGGGGGGCGTGGAGAGACCCAGTACTTC.

The rearrangement links TRBV20-1 to TRBJ2-1; D remains unclear. This CDR3 is built from 14 residues. CDR1 and CDR2 from the germline V gene are DFQATT and SNEGSKA (reference sequence). The ends were cut back, 3 bases at V and 0 bases at J, with 9 bases in the middle. The CDR3 DNA reads TGCAGTGCTAGGGGATGGGACTCCTACAATGAGCAGTTCTTC. It yields the protein CSARGWDSYNEQFF.

A few counts support this clonotype. The genes are TRBV7-2 and TRBJ1-1; 7 bases fit TRBD1. V shed 7 bases and J 5 bases; nucleotides not matched to a gene: 7. Germline lookup yields CDR1 SGHTA and CDR2 FQGNSA. The CDR3 covers 13 residues. Here the CDR3 reads CASNGQVGTEAFF. The CDR3 DNA sequence: TGTGCCAGCAACGGACAGGTTGGAACTGAAGCTTTCTTT.

This clonotype was seen a few times. The V call is TRBV5-1, the J call TRBJ2-7; TRBD2 might be the D (7 bases). V was cut by 4 bases and J by 2 bases, with 16 bases left in between. CDR1 and CDR2 from the germline V gene are SGHRS and YFSETQ. This CDR3 is built from 15 residues. CDR3: CASSPGGREAYEQYV. The CDR3 DNA is TGCGCCAGCAGCCCGGGGGGCAGGGAGGCCTACGAGCAGTACGTC.

This clonotype turned up a few times. The rearrangement uses TRBV12-3 or TRBV12-4 and TRBJ1-2, with TRBD1 identical over 8 bases. V lost 6 bases and J lost 6; bases outside the gene matches: 9. This CDR3 has 14 residues. Here the CDR3 DNA reads TGTGCCAGCAGCTTCGACAGGGGAGTGGATGGCTACACCTTC. Protein sequence: CASSFDRGVDGYTF.

There are a few counts of this clonotype. The chain has TRBV5-4 and TRBJ2-1; TRBD2 matches at 13 bases. Germline CDR1 and CDR2: SGHNT and YYREEE (reference sequence). The trim removed 2 bases at V and 9 bases at J, leaving 5 bases unmatched. CDR3 length: 15 amino acids. This CDR3 is CASSFTSGGGGEQFF. The CDR3 DNA reads as TGTGCCAGCAGCTTTACTAGCGGGGGGGGTGGTGAGCAGTTCTTC. The full variable domain, rest sourced from reference TRBV5-4 and TRBJ2-1, is ETGVTQSPTHLIKTRGQQVTLRCSSQSGHNTVSWYQQALGQGPQFIFQYYREEENGRGNFPPRFSGLQFPNYSSELNVNALELDDSALYLCASSFTSGGGGEQFFGPGTRLTVL.

This clonotype was seen only a few times. V is TRBV5-5 and J is TRBJ1-5; 12 nucleotides line up with TRBD1. V gave up 4 bases and J gave up 7 bases; unmatched junction bases: 6. The CDR3 runs 15 residues. CDR1 SGHKS and CDR2 YYEKEE come from the germline V gene (reference sequence). The DNA for the CDR3 is TGTGCCAGCAGCCCGGGACAGGGGGCAGGCCAGCCCCAGCATTTT. It is translated as CASSPGQGAGQPQHF.

The chain combines TRBV6-5 with TRBJ1-1; 8 bases align to TRBD1. The V segment lost 6 bases and the J segment 7 bases; nucleotides outside the gene matches: 16. The germline V gene has CDR1 MNHEY and CDR2 SVGAGI. The CDR3 contains 16 residues. CDR3 residues: CASSLSTGVVFGEAFF. CDR3 DNA sequence: TGTGCCAGCAGCTTGTCGACAGGGGTGGTTTTCGGTGAAGCTTTCTTT.

This chain connects TRBV27 to TRBJ2-2; D is unresolved. This CDR3 contains 14 residues. Looked up from germline, CDR1 is MNHEY and CDR2 is SMNVEV (reference sequence). V lost 0 bases and J 7 bases, leaving 9 bases between the germline ends. In nucleotides, the CDR3 is TGTGCCAGCAGTTTATCGCTCAGTTTCGGGGAGCTGTTTTTT. This codes for CASSLSLSFGELFF.

V usage is TRBV4-1 and J usage is TRBJ2-1, with D uncertain. Between the trimmed V and J ends, which lost 5 bases and 1 base, there was a span of 6 bases. Germline V gene sequence: CDR1 MGHRA, CDR2 YSYEKL. This CDR3 is 13 amino acids long. CDR3 sequence: CASSKGSYNEQFF. CDR3 DNA sequence: TGCGCCAGCAGCAAGGGATCCTACAATGAGCAGTTCTTC.

This clonotype came up a few times. The chain couples TRBV4-1 to TRBJ2-4, with D unclear. Trimming took off 0 bases at V and 9 bases at J, with 9 bases between the two ends. From germline, CDR1 is MGHRA and CDR2 YSYEKL. CDR3 length: 13 amino acids. The CDR3 is CASSQESDRIQYF. CDR3 nucleotide sequence: TGCGCCAGCAGCCAAGAGTCCGATCGCATTCAGTACTTC.

This clonotype was detected a few times. The chain has TRBV20-1 and TRBJ2-7; 7 bases fit TRBD2. The CDR3 runs 11 residues. In germline, CDR1 is DFQATT, CDR2 SNEGSKA (reference sequence). The V segment lost 6 bases and the J segment 4 bases; nucleotides outside the gene matches: 3. The CDR3 here is CSAWGGYEQYF. The CDR3 region has the DNA TGCAGTGCCTGGGGGGGATACGAGCAGTACTTC.

CDR3 region: CSARGSGGQAGWNEQFF. CDR3 sequence (DNA): TGCAGTGCTAGGGGTAGCGGGGGGCAAGCGGGGTGGAATGAGCAGTTCTTC. This chain joins TRBV20-1 and TRBJ2-1, with TRBD2 matching 10 bases. Germline V gives CDR1 DFQATT, CDR2 SNEGSKA (reference sequence). Trimming at V came to 3 bases and at J to 7 bases, leaving 15 bases not matched to a gene. The CDR3 has 17 residues.

V usage is TRBV7-9 and J usage is TRBJ2-3, with 7 bases identical to TRBD1. Looked up from germline, CDR1 is SEHNR and CDR2 is FQNEAQ (reference sequence). The V and J ends lost 1 base and 5 bases, in that order; junction bases with no gene match: 6. The CDR3 has 15 amino acids. CDR3 sequence: CASSLVGYRGDTQYF. CDR3 in DNA: TGTGCCAGCAGCTTAGTCGGATACAGGGGAGATACGCAGTATTTT. Full variable domain (missing parts from reference TRBV7-9 and TRBJ2-3): DTGVSQNPRHKITKRGQNVTFRCDPISEHNRLYWYRQTLGQGPEFLTYFQNEAQLEKSRLLSDRFSAERPKGSFSTLEIQRTEQGDSAMYLCASSLVGYRGDTQYFGPGTRLTVL.

Only a few counts were recorded for this clonotype. V and J are TRBV24-1 and TRBJ2-3; D is perhaps TRBD2 (5 bases). The CDR3 totals 15 residues. Germline CDR1 and CDR2: KGHDR and SFDVKD. V lost 4 bases to trimming and J lost 2 bases, with 12 bases between them. The DNA of the CDR3 is TGTGCCACCAGTGACCCGGGGTTCGACACAGATACGCAGTATTTT. It translates to CATSDPGFDTDTQYF.

The chain employs TRBV10-3 and TRBJ2-7; D is perhaps TRBD1 or TRBD2 (5 bases each). This CDR3 has 13 residues. With 4 bases removed from V and 2 bases from J, the gap between germline ends came to 9 bases. Germline V gene data show CDR1 as ENHRY and CDR2 as SYGVKD. CDR3 bases: TGTGCCATCAGTGTCAGGGACCCCTACGAGCAGTACTTC. Its translation is CAISVRDPYEQYF.

The V and J genes are TRBV10-3 and TRBJ2-7; 8 bases are shared with TRBD1. After removal of 0 bases from V and 3 bases from J, the junction contained 7 bases not matched to a gene. This CDR3 is built from 16 residues. Per germline, CDR1 ENHRY and CDR2 SYGVKD. The DNA for the CDR3 is TGTGCCATCAGTGAGTCACCCTCGGACAGGGACTACGAGCAGTACTTC. It specifies CAISESPSDRDYEQYF.

The CDR3 protein is CASRPRQGADEQYF. The CDR3 DNA is TGTGCCAGCAGACCTCGACAGGGGGCGGACGAGCAGTACTTC. The chain uses TRBV3-1 and TRBJ2-7; the match to TRBD1 covers 10 bases. V gave up 6 bases and J gave up 5 bases; unmatched junction bases: 7. CDR1 is LGHDT and CDR2 is YNNKEL in the germline V gene (reference sequence). This CDR3 contains 14 residues.

This chain joins TRBV5-4 and TRBJ2-3; TRBD2 aligns across 9 bases. Germline values: CDR1 SGHNT, CDR2 YYREEE (reference sequence). The CDR3 is made up of 16 amino acids. After removal of 0 bases from V and 2 bases from J, the junction contained 4 bases not matched to a gene. CDR3 in DNA: TGTGCCAGCAGCTTGGCCAGCGGGGGGTTCACAGATACGCAGTATTTT. This translates into CASSLASGGFTDTQYF.

There are a few counts of this clonotype. The genes are TRBV12-3 or TRBV12-4 and TRBJ1-2; the D gene is possibly TRBD1 (5 bases). Trimming pared 0 bases from V and 3 bases from J, leaving 8 bases between. The CDR3 length is 14 residues. The CDR3 region is CASSLALGDYGYTF. CDR3 nucleotides: TGTGCCAGCAGTTTAGCGCTGGGGGACTATGGCTACACCTTC.

This clonotype was seen more than once but under ten times. The rearrangement joins TRBV10-3 to TRBJ2-7; weak D call: TRBD2 (6 bases). This CDR3 has 11 residues. V lost 11 bases and J lost 0, with 8 bases in between. Germline-derived CDR1 and CDR2 are ENHRY and SYGVKD. This CDR3 reads CAAGHSYEQYF. DNA for the CDR3: TGTGCCGCGGGGCACTCCTACGAGCAGTACTTC.

The J gene is TRBJ2-3, the V gene TRBV5-1; 9 bases are shared with TRBD1. This CDR3 spans 14 amino acids. The trim removed 4 bases at V and 5 bases at J, leaving 5 bases unmatched. Germline V gene lookup returns CDR1 SGHRS and CDR2 YFSETQ. CDR3 protein: CASSPDRGEDTQYF. Written as DNA, the CDR3 is TGCGCCAGCAGCCCGGACAGGGGTGAAGATACGCAGTATTTT.

This chain joins TRBV6-2 or TRBV6-3 and TRBJ2-7; D may correspond to TRBD1 or TRBD2 (6 bases each). This CDR3 is built from 14 residues. The germline V and J ends were trimmed by 4 bases and 2 bases, with 12 bases remaining between them. Per the germline V gene, CDR1 is MNHEY and CDR2 is SVGEGT. CDR3 loop: CASSSQGRTYEQYF. CDR3 DNA: TGTGCCAGCAGTTCTCAGGGGAGGACCTACGAGCAGTACTTC.

This clonotype appeared a few times. The chain joins TRBV9 to TRBJ2-3; TRBD2 agrees at 13 bases. Trimming took 0 bases from V and 6 from J; bases not matched to a gene: 16. From germline, CDR1 is SGDLS and CDR2 YYNGEE. The CDR3 covers 20 residues. CDR3 amino acids: CASSVDGRLAGGLFLDTQYF. The CDR3 bases are TGTGCCAGCAGCGTAGATGGGAGACTAGCGGGGGGACTTTTTCTTGATACGCAGTATTTT. The variable domain in full, with the rest retrieved from reference TRBV9 and TRBJ2-3, is DSGVTQTPKHLITATGQRVTLRCSPRSGDLSVYWYQQSLDQGLQFLIQYYNGEERAKGNILERFSAQQFPDLHSELNLSSLELGDSALYFCASSVDGRLAGGLFLDTQYFGPGTRLTVL.

The chain recombines TRBV20-1 with TRBJ2-5; 7 bases map to TRBD2. V lost 1 base and J lost 3; bases outside the gene matches: 2. CDR3 length equals 13 residues. Germline values: CDR1 DFQATT, CDR2 SNEGSKA (reference sequence). The CDR3 DNA is TGCAGTGCTAGAGGGGCGGGGGAAGAGACCCAGTACTTC. Translated: CSARGAGEETQYF.

This chain joins TRBV11-3 and TRBJ2-1; 8 bases line up with TRBD1. Germline CDR1 reads SGHNT; CDR2 reads YENEEA. The CDR3 has 16 residues. J gave up 9 bases and V 0 bases, and 10 bases lay outside the gene matches. CDR3 coding DNA: TGTGCCAGCAGCTTAGAAGGCAGGGGGCTGAAGGGTGAGCAGTTCTTC. Translation: CASSLEGRGLKGEQFF.

This clonotype was recorded a few times. V gene TRBV4-3 combines with J gene TRBJ2-2; maybe TRBD1 (6 bases). Trimming took off 1 base at V and 5 bases at J, with 8 bases between the two ends. CDR3 size: 14 residues. CDR1 is LGHNA, CDR2 YSLEER, per germline. CDR3 loop: CASSQGQGTGELFF. The CDR3 bases are TGCGCCAGCAGCCAAGGTCAGGGGACCGGGGAGCTGTTTTTT.

This clonotype was recorded a few times. The rearrangement uses TRBV6-2 or TRBV6-3 and TRBJ1-2; D uncertain. The V end lost 2 bases, the J end lost 4 bases, and 11 bases lay between the germline ends. This CDR3 has 14 residues. Looked up from germline, CDR1 is MNHEY and CDR2 is SVGEGT. The CDR3 protein is CASSYEGRSYGYTF. The CDR3 DNA reads as TGTGCCAGCAGTTACGAGGGCAGAAGCTATGGCTACACCTTC.